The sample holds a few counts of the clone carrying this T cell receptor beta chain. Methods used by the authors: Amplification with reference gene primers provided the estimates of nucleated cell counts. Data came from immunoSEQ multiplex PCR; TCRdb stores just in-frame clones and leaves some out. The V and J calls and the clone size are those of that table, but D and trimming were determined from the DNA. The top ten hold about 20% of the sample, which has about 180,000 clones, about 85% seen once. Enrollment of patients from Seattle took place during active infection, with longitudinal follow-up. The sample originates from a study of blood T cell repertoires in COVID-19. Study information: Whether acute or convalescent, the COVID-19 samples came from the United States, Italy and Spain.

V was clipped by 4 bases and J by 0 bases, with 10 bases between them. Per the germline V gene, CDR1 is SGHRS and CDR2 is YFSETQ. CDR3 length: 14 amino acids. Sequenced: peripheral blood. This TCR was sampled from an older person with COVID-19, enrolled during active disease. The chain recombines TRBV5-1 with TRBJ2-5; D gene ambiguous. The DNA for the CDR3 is TGCGCCAGCAGCCCGGGTTTGGACCAAGAGACCCAGTACTTC. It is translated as CASSPGLDQETQYF.